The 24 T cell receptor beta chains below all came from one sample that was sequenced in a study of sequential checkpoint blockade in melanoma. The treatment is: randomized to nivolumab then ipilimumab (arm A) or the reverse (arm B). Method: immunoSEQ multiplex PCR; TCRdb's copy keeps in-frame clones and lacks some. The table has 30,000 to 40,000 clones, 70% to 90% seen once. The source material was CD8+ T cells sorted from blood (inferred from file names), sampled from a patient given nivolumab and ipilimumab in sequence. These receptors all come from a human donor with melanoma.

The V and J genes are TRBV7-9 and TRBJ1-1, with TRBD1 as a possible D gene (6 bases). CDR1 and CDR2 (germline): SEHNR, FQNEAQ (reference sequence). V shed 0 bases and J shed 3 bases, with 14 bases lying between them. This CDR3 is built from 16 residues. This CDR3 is CASSLAIRGADTEAFF. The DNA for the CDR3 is TGTGCCAGCAGCTTAGCGATCCGGGGGGCGGACACTGAAGCTTTCTTT.

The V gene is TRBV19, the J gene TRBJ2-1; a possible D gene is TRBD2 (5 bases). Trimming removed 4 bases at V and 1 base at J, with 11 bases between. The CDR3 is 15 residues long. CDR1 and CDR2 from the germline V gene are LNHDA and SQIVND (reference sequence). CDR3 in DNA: TGTGCCAGTAGTACCCTGGAGGTATCCTACAATGAGCAGTTCTTC. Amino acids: CASSTLEVSYNEQFF.

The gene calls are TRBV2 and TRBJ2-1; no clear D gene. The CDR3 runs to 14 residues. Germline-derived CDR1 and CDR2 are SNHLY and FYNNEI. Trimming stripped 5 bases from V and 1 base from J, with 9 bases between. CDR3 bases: TGTGCCAGCAGTCCGGGTTTTTCCTACAATGAGCAGTTCTTC. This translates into CASSPGFSYNEQFF. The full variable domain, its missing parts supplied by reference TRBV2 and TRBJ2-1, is EPEVTQTPSHQVTQMGQEVILRCVPISNHLYFYWYRQILGQKVEFLVSFYNNEISEKSEIFDDQFSVERPDGSNFTLKIRSTKLEDSAMYFCASSPGFSYNEQFFGPGTRLTVL.

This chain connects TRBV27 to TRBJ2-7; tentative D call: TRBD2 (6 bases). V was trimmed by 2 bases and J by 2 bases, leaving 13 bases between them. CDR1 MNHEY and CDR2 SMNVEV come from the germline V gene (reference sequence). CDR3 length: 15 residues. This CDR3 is CASSLRGLGAYEQYF. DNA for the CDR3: TGTGCCAGCAGTTTAAGGGGACTCGGGGCCTACGAGCAGTACTTC.

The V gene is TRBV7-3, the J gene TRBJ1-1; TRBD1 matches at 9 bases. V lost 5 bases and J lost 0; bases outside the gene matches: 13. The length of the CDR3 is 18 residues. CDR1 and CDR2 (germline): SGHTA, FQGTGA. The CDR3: CASSLLVPGQGLNTEAFF. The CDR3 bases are TGTGCCAGCAGCCTCCTCGTCCCGGGACAGGGACTGAACACTGAAGCTTTCTTT. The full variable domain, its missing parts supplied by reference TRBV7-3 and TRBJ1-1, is GAGVSQTPSNKVTEKGKYVELRCDPISGHTALYWYRQSLGQGPEFLIYFQGTGAADDSGLPNDRFFAVRPEGSVSTLKIQRTERGDSAVYLCASSLLVPGQGLNTEAFFGQGTRLTVV.

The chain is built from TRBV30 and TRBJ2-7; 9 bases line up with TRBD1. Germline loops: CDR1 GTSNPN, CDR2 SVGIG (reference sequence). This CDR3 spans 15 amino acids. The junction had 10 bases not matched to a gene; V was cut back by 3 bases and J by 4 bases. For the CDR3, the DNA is TGTGCCTGGAGCGTGGGTCCCGGGACAGGGTACGAGCAGTACGTC. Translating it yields CAWSVGPGTGYEQYV.

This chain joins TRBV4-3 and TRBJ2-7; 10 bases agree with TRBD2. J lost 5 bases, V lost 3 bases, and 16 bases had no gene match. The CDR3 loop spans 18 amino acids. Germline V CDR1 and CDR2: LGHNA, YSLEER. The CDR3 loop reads CASSHRPHSGRTPDEQYV. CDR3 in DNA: TGCGCCAGCAGCCACAGACCCCATAGCGGGAGGACCCCCGACGAGCAGTACGTC.

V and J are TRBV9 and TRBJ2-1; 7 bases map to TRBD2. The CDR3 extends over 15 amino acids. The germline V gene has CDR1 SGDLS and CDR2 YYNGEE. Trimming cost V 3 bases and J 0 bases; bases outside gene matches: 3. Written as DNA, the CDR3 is TGTGCCAGCAGCGAAAGCGGGACCTCCTACAATGAGCAGTTCTTC. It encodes CASSESGTSYNEQFF.

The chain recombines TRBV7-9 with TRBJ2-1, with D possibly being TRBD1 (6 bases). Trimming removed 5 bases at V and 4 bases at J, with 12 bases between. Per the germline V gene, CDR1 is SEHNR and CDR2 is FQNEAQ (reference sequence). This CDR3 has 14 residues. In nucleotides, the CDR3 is TGTGCCAGCAGCGGAATCGGGACATACAATGAGCAGTTCTTC. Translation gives CASSGIGTYNEQFF.

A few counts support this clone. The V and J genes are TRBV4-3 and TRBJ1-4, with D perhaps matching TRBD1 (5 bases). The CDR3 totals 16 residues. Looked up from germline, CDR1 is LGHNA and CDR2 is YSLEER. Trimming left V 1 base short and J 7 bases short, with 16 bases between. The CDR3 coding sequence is TGCGCCAGCAGCCAAGGGGTCCTGGGGGGAAGTGAAAAACTGTTTTTT. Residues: CASSQGVLGGSEKLFF.

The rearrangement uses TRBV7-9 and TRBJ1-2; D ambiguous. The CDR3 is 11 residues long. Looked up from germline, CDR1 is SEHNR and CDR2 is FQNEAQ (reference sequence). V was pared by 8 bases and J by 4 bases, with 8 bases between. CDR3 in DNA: TGTGCCAGCTTTTTCGGCTATGGCTACACCTTC. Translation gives CASFFGYGYTF. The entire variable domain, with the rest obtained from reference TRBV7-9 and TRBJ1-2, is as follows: DTGVSQNPRHKITKRGQNVTFRCDPISEHNRLYWYRQTLGQGPEFLTYFQNEAQLEKSRLLSDRFSAERPKGSFSTLEIQRTEQGDSAMYLCASFFGYGYTFGSGTRLTVV.

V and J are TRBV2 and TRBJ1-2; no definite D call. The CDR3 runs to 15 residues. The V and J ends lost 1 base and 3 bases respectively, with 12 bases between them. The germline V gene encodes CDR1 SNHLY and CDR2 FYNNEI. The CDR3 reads CASSEGAGEDYGYTF. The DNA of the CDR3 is TGTGCCAGCAGTGAAGGCGCAGGTGAAGACTATGGCTACACCTTC.

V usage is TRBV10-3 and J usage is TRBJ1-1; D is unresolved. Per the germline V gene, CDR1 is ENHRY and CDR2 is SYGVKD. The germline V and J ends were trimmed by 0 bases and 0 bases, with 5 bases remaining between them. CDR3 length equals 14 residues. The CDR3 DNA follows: TGTGCCATCAGTGAGTCGGCAGTGAACACTGAAGCTTTCTTT. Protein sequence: CAISESAVNTEAFF.

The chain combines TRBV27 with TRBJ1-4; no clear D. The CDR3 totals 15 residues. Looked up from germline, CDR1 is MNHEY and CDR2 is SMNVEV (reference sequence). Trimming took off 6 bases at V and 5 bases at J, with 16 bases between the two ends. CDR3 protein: CASRERGPTNEKLFF. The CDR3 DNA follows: TGTGCCAGCAGAGAACGCGGGCCGACCAATGAAAAACTGTTTTTT. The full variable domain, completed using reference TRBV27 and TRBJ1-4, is EAQVTQNPRYLITVTGKKLTVTCSQNMNHEYMSWYRQDPGLGLRQIYYSMNVEVTDKGDVPEGYKVSRKEKRNFPLILESPSPNQTSLYFCASRERGPTNEKLFFGSGTQLSVL.

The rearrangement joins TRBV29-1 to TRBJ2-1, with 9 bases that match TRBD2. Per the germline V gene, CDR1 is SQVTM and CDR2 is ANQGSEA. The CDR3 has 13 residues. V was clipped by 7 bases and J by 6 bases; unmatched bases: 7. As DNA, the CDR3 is TGCAGCGAACGCTCGCGGGAGGGCAATGAGCAGTTCTTC. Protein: CSERSREGNEQFF.

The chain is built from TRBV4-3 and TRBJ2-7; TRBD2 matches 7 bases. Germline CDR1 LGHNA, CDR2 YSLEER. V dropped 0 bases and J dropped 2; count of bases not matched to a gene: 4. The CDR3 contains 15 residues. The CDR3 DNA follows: TGCGCCAGCAGCCAAGATTTCAGCGGGGCCTACGAGCAGTACGTC. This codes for CASSQDFSGAYEQYV.

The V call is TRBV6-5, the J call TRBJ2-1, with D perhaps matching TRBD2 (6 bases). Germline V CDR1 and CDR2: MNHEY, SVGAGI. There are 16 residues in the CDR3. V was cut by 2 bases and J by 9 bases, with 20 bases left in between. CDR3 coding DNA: TGTGCCAGCAGTTACGTGGCGGGAACTCCTCCGCGTGAGCAGTTCTTC. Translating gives CASSYVAGTPPREQFF.

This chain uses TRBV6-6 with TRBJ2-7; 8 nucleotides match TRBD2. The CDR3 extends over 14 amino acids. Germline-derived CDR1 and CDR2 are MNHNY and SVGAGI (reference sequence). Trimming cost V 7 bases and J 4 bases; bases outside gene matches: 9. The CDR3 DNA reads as TGTGCCAGCAAGAATAGCGGGGACTCTTACGAGCAGTACGTC. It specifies CASKNSGDSYEQYV.

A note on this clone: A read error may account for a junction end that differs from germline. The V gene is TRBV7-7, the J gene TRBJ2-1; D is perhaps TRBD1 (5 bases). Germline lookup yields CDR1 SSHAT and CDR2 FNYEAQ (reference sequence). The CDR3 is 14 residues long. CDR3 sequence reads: CASSQLGQANEQFF. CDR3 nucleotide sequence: TGTGCTAGCAGTCAATTGGGGCAGGCTAATGAGCAGTTCTTC.

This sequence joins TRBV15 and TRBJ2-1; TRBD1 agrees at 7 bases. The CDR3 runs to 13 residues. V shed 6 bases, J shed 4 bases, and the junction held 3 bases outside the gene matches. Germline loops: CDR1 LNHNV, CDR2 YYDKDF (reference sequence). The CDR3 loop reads CATSTDRYNEQFF. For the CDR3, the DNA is TGTGCCACCAGTACGGACAGGTACAATGAGCAGTTCTTC.

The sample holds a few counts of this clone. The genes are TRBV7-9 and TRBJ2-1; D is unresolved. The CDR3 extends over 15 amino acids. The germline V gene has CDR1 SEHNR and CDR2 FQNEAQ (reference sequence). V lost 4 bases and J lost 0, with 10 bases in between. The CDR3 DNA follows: TGTGCCAGCAGCTCCACCTTGGCCTCCTACAATGAGCAGTTCTTC. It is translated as CASSSTLASYNEQFF.

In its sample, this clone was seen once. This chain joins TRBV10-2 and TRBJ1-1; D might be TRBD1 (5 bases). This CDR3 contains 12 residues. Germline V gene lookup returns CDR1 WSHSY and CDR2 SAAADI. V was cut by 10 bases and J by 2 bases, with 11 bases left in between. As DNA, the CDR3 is TGCGCCACCGCGGACACAAACACTGAAGCTTTCTTT. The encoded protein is CATADTNTEAFF.

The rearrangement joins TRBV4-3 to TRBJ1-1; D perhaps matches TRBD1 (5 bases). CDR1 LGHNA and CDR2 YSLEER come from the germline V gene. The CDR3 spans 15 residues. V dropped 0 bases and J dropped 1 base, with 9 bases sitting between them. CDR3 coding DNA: TGCGCCAGCAGCCAAGAGGCAGGGTGGAACACTGAAGCTTTCTTT. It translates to CASSQEAGWNTEAFF.

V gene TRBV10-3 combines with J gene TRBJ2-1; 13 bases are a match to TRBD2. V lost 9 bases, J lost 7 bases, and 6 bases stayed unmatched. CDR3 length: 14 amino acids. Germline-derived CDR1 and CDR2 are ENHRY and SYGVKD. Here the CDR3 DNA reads TGTGCCATGGCTGGACTAGCGGGAGTGAATGAGCAGTTCTTC. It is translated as CAMAGLAGVNEQFF.